Presented here are 19 T cell receptor beta chains from one specimen sequenced in a study of glioma-infiltrating T cells. The iRepertoire nested amplicon-rescue multiplex PCR amplified TCR alpha and beta CDR3s from RNA. TCRdb itself ran the multiplex PCR reads through MiXCR, one entry per CDR3 protein. The data show approximately 190,000 distinct CDR3 sequences, with more than 30% seen just once and 20% to 25% held by the top ten. Sequencing was done on a sample of glioma tissue, nonneoplastic brain tissue, or PBMCs (not recorded which). The receptors originated from a human donor with low-grade glioma or glioblastoma, undergoing nonglioma brain surgery, or in good health (not recorded which).

The gene calls are TRBV7-2 and TRBJ2-7, with D unresolved. Deletions cut 6 bases from V and 3 bases from J, with 12 bases between. CDR3 length: 13 residues. Germline CDR1 and CDR2: SGHTA and FQGNSA. CDR3 loop: CASRDTAHYEQYF. The CDR3 DNA is TGTGCCAGCAGAGACACGGCCCACTACGAGCAGTACTTC.

The table lists this clonotype with many counts. The V call is TRBV20-1, the J call TRBJ2-7, with 7 bases matching TRBD2. CDR1 DFQATT and CDR2 SNEGSKA come from the germline V gene (reference sequence). J gave up 3 bases and V 3 bases, and 8 bases lay outside the gene matches. The CDR3 extends over 14 amino acids. CDR3 DNA sequence: TGCAGTGCTAGGGGGAGGGTCGGGGACTACGAGCAGTACTTC. Its translation is CSARGRVGDYEQYF.

The CDR3 sequence is CSVGPQRENGEQYF. CDR3 bases: TGCAGCGTCGGCCCCCAGCGGGAGAATGGCGAGCAGTACTTC. V is TRBV29-1 and J is TRBJ2-7, with TRBD2 identical over 8 bases. V shed 6 bases, J shed 6 bases, and the junction held 13 bases outside the gene matches. This CDR3 spans 14 amino acids. Germline V gene lookup returns CDR1 SQVTM and CDR2 ANQGSEA.

The chain recombines TRBV4-1 with TRBJ2-2, with TRBD2 identical over 8 bases. V dropped 0 bases and J dropped 6; count of bases not matched to a gene: 0. The CDR3 runs 14 residues. Germline V gives CDR1 MGHRA, CDR2 YSYEKL. The CDR3 DNA reads as TGCGCCAGCAGCCAAGAACTAGCGGCCGGGGAGCTGTTTTTT. Translating it yields CASSQELAAGELFF.

The table lists this clonotype with many counts. V usage is TRBV27 and J usage is TRBJ2-3, with TRBD2 matching 14 bases. Germline lookup yields CDR1 MNHEY and CDR2 SMNVEV (reference sequence). The CDR3 runs 16 residues. V lost 5 bases to trimming and J lost 4 bases; unmatched junction nucleotides: 5. The CDR3 protein is CASSLGLAGVSDTQYF. The DNA of the CDR3 is TGTGCCAGCAGTCTGGGACTAGCGGGAGTCTCAGATACGCAGTATTTT.

Comment on this clonotype: This could be a read error, since a much larger clone is one nucleotide away. The rearrangement links TRBV2 to TRBJ2-7; a possible D gene is TRBD1 (6 bases). CDR3 length: 14 residues. Germline V gives CDR1 SNHLY, CDR2 FYNNEI. This CDR3 is CASSADRILGEQCF. In DNA form, the CDR3 reads TGTGCCAGCAGTGCCGACAGGATCCTCGGCGAGCAGTGCTTC.

The sample holds many counts of this clonotype. This chain links TRBV7-9 with TRBJ1-1; D ambiguous. The CDR3 has 14 residues. V gave up 5 bases and J gave up 4 bases, with 14 bases separating them. Germline-derived CDR1 and CDR2 are SEHNR and FQNEAQ (reference sequence). The CDR3 protein is CASSDSIAVTEAFF. CDR3 coding DNA: TGTGCCAGCAGCGATTCCATTGCTGTCACTGAAGCTTTCTTT.

There are many counts of this clonotype. The chain links TRBV6-1 to TRBJ2-5, with no clear D. Between the trimmed V and J ends, which lost 7 bases and 2 bases, there was a span of 11 bases. This CDR3 region has 13 residues. CDR1 MNHNS and CDR2 SASEGT come from the germline V gene. CDR3 nucleotide sequence: TGTGCCAGCACCCCCGGGTTTCAAGAGACCCAGTACTTC. It encodes CASTPGFQETQYF.

Many counts were recorded for this clonotype. The rearrangement uses TRBV12-3 or TRBV12-4 and TRBJ2-1; TRBD2 matches at 12 bases. CDR3 length: 14 residues. V lost 6 bases to trimming and J lost 9 bases; unmatched junction nucleotides: 6. CDR3 protein: CASRLAGGPIEQFF. In DNA, the CDR3 is TGTGCCAGCAGGCTAGCGGGAGGGCCCATTGAGCAGTTCTTC.

On this clonotype: An end of the junction differs from the germline gene, which may be a read error. The chain recombines TRBV7-9 with TRBJ2-7; D gene uncertain. Germline CDR1 is SEHNR and CDR2 is FQNEAQ (reference sequence). The CDR3 totals 14 residues. The chain's CDR3 is CAGSLESALDEQYF. As DNA, the CDR3 is TGTGCCGGCAGCTTAGAGAGTGCTTTGGACGAGCAGTACTTC.

In regard to this clonotype: Germline and junction disagree at one end, which may indicate a read error. J is TRBJ2-3 and V is TRBV10-3; 7 bases are shared with TRBD2. Germline V lookup: CDR1 ENHRY, CDR2 SYGVKD. The CDR3 is 14 amino acids. The CDR3 DNA sequence: TGTGCCGCATCACCCGGCGGGAGCACAGATACGCGGTATTTT. This gives the protein CAASPGGSTDTRYF.

There are many counts of this clonotype. The chain is built from TRBV6-5 and TRBJ1-1, with no clear D. The CDR3 is 14 residues long. Trimming cost V 0 bases and J 4 bases, with 9 bases left between them. CDR1 is MNHEY, CDR2 SVGAGI, per germline. In DNA, the CDR3 is TGTGCCAGCAGTTACTCTCCCTGGTTCACTGAAGCTTTCTTT. Residues: CASSYSPWFTEAFF.

This clonotype appeared a single time. This chain uses TRBV12-3 or TRBV12-4 with TRBJ2-1, with 8 nucleotides matching TRBD2. The CDR3 spans 16 residues. V shed 4 bases and J 10 bases; nucleotides not matched to a gene: 15. CDR3 DNA sequence: TGTGCCAGCAGTTCTCCCGGGGGACTAGGGACCTACGAGCAGTTCTTC. Residues: CASSSPGGLGTYEQFF.

For this clonotype: It is unclear where the CDR3 begins or ends on the DNA, so no DNA is shown, and the CDR3 is as TCRdb lists it. The V and J genes are TRBV27 and TRBJ2-7; the table's TRBD1 call for D was not verified on the DNA. Looked up from germline, CDR1 is MNHEY and CDR2 is SMNVEV (reference sequence). Ends included, the CDR3 has 19 residues. The CDR3 sequence: CASSFYICSAPFGAYEQYF.

With regard to this clonotype: This may come from a read error, since a much larger clone is one base off. The chain carries TRBV12-3 or TRBV12-4 and TRBJ2-5; D is unresolved. The CDR3 has 13 amino acids. CDR3 DNA sequence: TGTGCCAGCAGCTTGCAGTTGAGGCAGACCCGGTACTTC. Protein: CASSLQLRQTRYF.

The rearrangement links TRBV29-1 to TRBJ2-1; the match to TRBD2 covers 8 bases. The germline gives CDR1 SQVTM, CDR2 ANQGSEA. The CDR3 runs 12 residues. Germline trimming cut 7 bases from V and 8 bases from J; bases unmatched to any gene: 7. CDR3 sequence: CSGSGTRDEQFF. CDR3 nucleotide sequence: TGCAGCGGATCCGGGACTAGGGATGAGCAGTTCTTC.

This clonotype occurred many times. The chain carries TRBV11-2 and TRBJ2-7, with D tentatively TRBD1 (6 bases). The V gene's germline CDR1 is SGHAT and CDR2 FQNNGV. The CDR3 contains 14 residues. The germline V and J ends were trimmed by 0 bases and 6 bases, with 12 bases remaining between them. CDR3 amino acids: CASSLESGAGEQYF. The CDR3 DNA reads as TGTGCCAGCAGCTTAGAGTCAGGGGCAGGCGAGCAGTACTTC.

The gene calls are TRBV7-9 and TRBJ1-4, with D unclear. Trimming took off 0 bases at V and 0 bases at J, with 8 bases between the two ends. The CDR3 is made up of 16 amino acids. The V gene's germline CDR1 is SEHNR and CDR2 FQNEAQ (reference sequence). The CDR3 here is CASSLALRTTNEKLFF. The CDR3, as DNA: TGTGCCAGCAGCTTAGCGCTCAGGACAACTAATGAAAAACTGTTTTTT.

This clonotype was found many times. The chain is built from TRBV27 and TRBJ2-7, with no clear D. The V gene lost 6 bases and the J gene lost 0 bases, with 12 bases spanning the gap. Germline CDR1 and CDR2: MNHEY and SMNVEV (reference sequence). This CDR3 region has 14 residues. This CDR3 is CASSQQRSSYEQYF. DNA for the CDR3: TGTGCCAGCAGCCAACAAAGGAGCTCCTACGAGCAGTACTTC.